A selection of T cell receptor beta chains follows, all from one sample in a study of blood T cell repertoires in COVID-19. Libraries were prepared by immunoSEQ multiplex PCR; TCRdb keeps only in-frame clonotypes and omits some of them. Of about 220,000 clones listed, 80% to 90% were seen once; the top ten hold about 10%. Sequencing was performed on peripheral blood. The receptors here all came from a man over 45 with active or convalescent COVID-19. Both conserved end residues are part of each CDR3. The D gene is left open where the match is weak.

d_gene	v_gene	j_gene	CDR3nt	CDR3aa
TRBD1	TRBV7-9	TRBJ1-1	TGTGCCAGCAGCTTAGCCGGGACAGGCACTGAAGCTTTCTTT	CASSLAGTGTEAFF
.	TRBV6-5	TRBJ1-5	TGTGCCAGCAGTTACTCAGGGGGAAGGCGCAATCAGCCCCAGCATTTT	CASSYSGGRRNQPQHF
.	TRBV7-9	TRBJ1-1	TGTGCCAGCAGCTTAGCAGCGGACACTGAAGCTTTCTTT	CASSLAADTEAFF
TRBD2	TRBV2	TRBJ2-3	TGTGCCAGCAGTGAACCCCGGGGTAGCGGGAGTTTCACAGATACGCAGTATTTT	CASSEPRGSGSFTDTQYF
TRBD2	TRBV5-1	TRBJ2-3	TGCGCCAGCAGCCTCCGACTAGCGATGAGCACAGATACGCAGTATTTT	CASSLRLAMSTDTQYF
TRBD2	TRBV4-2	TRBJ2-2	TGTGCCAGCAGCCAAGATAGCGGGGGCACCGGGGAGCTGTTTTTT	CASSQDSGGTGELFF
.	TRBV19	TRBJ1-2	TGTGCCAGTAACAAGCCCTCGGGACATCCGTATGGCTACACCTTC	CASNKPSGHPYGYTF
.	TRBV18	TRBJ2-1	TGTGCCAGCTCACCACGGGTGGCGGATCTTTACAATGAGCAGTTCTTC	CASSPRVADLYNEQFF
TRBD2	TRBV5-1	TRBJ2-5	TGCGCCAGCAGTGTAGGACTAGCGGCTTTCAACCAAGAGACCCAGTACTTC	CASSVGLAAFNQETQYF
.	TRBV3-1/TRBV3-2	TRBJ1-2	TGTGCCAGCAGCCAAGATAGCCCTAGCTATGGCTACACCTTC	CASSQDSPSYGYTF